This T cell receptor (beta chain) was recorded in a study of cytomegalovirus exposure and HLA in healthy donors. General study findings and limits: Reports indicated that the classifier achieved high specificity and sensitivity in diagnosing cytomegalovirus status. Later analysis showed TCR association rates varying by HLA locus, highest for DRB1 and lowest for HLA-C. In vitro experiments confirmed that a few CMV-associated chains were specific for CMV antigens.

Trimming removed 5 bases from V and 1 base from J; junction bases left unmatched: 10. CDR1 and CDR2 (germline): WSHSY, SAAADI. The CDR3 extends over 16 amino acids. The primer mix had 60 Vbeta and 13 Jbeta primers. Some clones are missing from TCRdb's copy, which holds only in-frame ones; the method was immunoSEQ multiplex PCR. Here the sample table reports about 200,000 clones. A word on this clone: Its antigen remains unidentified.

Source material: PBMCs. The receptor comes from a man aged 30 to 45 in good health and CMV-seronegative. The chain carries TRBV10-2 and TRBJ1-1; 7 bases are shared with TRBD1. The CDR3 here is CASSYRGGNKNTEAFF. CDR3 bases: TGCGCCAGCAGTTACAGGGGTGGGAATAAGAACACTGAAGCTTTCTTT.